The 27 T cell receptor beta chains below all came from one sample that was sequenced in a study of T cell changes during pregnancy in multiple sclerosis. Repertoires were generated with immunoSEQ multiplex PCR, while TCRdb's copy carries only in-frame clones and drops some. The data hold tens of thousands of clones, with 90% to 95% observed a single time. The sequenced sample was peripheral blood, obtained after pregnancy. The receptor source for this set is a female donor with multiple sclerosis, enrolled in a pregnancy study.

V usage is TRBV5-8 and J usage is TRBJ1-4; TRBD1 agrees at 7 bases. The CDR3 is 15 amino acids. The V and J ends lost 4 bases and 5 bases, in that order; junction bases with no gene match: 8. Looked up from germline, CDR1 is SGHTS and CDR2 is YDEGEE. CDR3 protein: CASSLMDRRNEKLFF. The CDR3 nucleotides are TGTGCCAGCAGCCTGATGGACAGGAGAAATGAAAAACTGTTTTTT.

The rearrangement uses TRBV5-1 and TRBJ2-7; D possibly corresponds to TRBD2 (6 bases). Trimming left V 4 bases short and J 6 bases short, with 11 bases between. The germline CDR1 and CDR2 sequences are SGHRS and YFSETQ. The CDR3 loop spans 12 amino acids. The CDR3 nucleotides read TGCGCCAGCAGCCCCGGGGGAGCCGAGCAGTACTTC. It translates to CASSPGGAEQYF.

V and J are TRBV4-3 and TRBJ2-5, with 8 bases lining up with TRBD2. J was trimmed by 4 bases and V by 2 bases; bases with no gene match: 24. The length of the CDR3 is 21 residues. Germline V gives CDR1 LGHNA, CDR2 YSLEER. The CDR3 spells CASSQNPGGGPIPRQTETQYF. CDR3 sequence (DNA): TGCGCCAGCAGCCAAAATCCCGGCGGGGGGCCCATACCCCGCCAGACAGAGACCCAGTACTTC.

The gene calls are TRBV4-3 and TRBJ2-2, with no clear D. The CDR3 runs 16 residues. V lost 6 bases and J lost 1, with 15 bases in between. Germline CDR1 is LGHNA and CDR2 is YSLEER. The CDR3 protein is CASRAAPTGNTGELFF. As DNA, the CDR3 is TGCGCCAGCAGAGCAGCCCCCACGGGGAACACCGGGGAGCTGTTTTTT.

J is TRBJ2-6 and V is TRBV19, with D maybe TRBD1 (5 bases). V gave up 7 bases and J gave up 4 bases, with 26 bases separating them. CDR3 length: 19 amino acids. Germline V gives CDR1 LNHDA, CDR2 SQIVND (reference sequence). CDR3 coding DNA: TGTGCCAGTAATAACTTTGGTGTAGGGGTGGGAAGAGGGGCCAACGTCCTGACTTTC. Translating it yields CASNNFGVGVGRGANVLTF.

This chain connects TRBV7-3 to TRBJ1-4, with D possibly being TRBD1 (5 bases). The V gene lost 2 bases and the J gene lost 7 bases, with 8 bases spanning the gap. From germline, CDR1 is SGHTA and CDR2 FQGTGA. This CDR3 comprises 13 residues. The CDR3 DNA follows: TGTGCCAGCAGCTTACGGGGGGGTGAAAAACTGTTTTTT. Translation: CASSLRGGEKLFF.

The chain recombines TRBV6-6 with TRBJ1-5; D not certain. The CDR3 is 11 amino acids. The ends were cut back, 4 bases at V and 6 bases at J, with 4 bases in the middle. CDR1 is MNHNY and CDR2 is SVGAGI in the germline V gene (reference sequence). In DNA, the CDR3 is TGTGCCAGCAGTTCCGGTCAGCCCCAGCATTTT. Protein: CASSSGQPQHF.

The rearrangement uses TRBV6-5 and TRBJ1-2; D gene unclear. Germline CDR1 MNHEY, CDR2 SVGAGI. The V end was cut by 6 bases, the J end by 0 bases, with 14 bases between. This CDR3 comprises 15 residues. The CDR3 protein is CASRNPAGANYGYTF. CDR3 nucleotides: TGTGCCAGCAGAAACCCCGCCGGGGCTAACTATGGCTACACCTTC.

This chain links TRBV7-2 with TRBJ1-2; 7 bases agree with TRBD1. The V gene's germline CDR1 is SGHTA and CDR2 FQGNSA. The V segment lost 5 bases and the J segment 1 base; nucleotides outside the gene matches: 13. The CDR3 is 17 residues long. In DNA, the CDR3 is TGTGCCAGCAGCCCCTCCCTCTTGGCAGGGGGTAACTATGGCTACACCTTC. Protein: CASSPSLLAGGNYGYTF.

CDR3 loop: CASRGPEGTQYF. The CDR3 nucleotides read TGTGCTTCCCGGGGTCCCGAGGGGACCCAGTACTTC. The genes are TRBV6-1 and TRBJ2-5; D perhaps matches TRBD2 (5 bases). The CDR3 length is 12 residues. Per germline, CDR1 MNHNS and CDR2 SASEGT.

The V and J genes are TRBV5-6 and TRBJ1-2; possibly TRBD1 for D (6 bases). V lost 6 bases and J lost 2, with 17 bases in between. The length of the CDR3 is 15 residues. CDR1 and CDR2 (germline): SGHDT, YYEEEE. The CDR3 DNA follows: TGTGCCAGCACCTACACAGGGAGACCAAACTATGGCTACACCTTC. Its protein is CASTYTGRPNYGYTF. Full variable domain (outside the CDR3, taken from reference TRBV5-6 and TRBJ1-2): DAGVTQSPTHLIKTRGQQVTLRCSPKSGHDTVSWYQQALGQGPQFIFQYYEEEERQRGNFPDRFSGHQFPNYSSELNVNALLLGDSALYLCASTYTGRPNYGYTFGSGTRLTVV.

CDR3 protein: CASSADQGSVTGELFF. The CDR3 DNA is TGTGCCAGCAGCGCTGATCAGGGGTCGGTCACCGGGGAGCTGTTTTTT. This chain joins TRBV5-5 and TRBJ2-2; maybe TRBD1 (6 bases). There are 16 residues in the CDR3. Trimming removed 4 bases at V and 4 bases at J, with 17 bases between. Germline loops: CDR1 SGHKS, CDR2 YYEKEE (reference sequence).

The CDR3 region has the DNA TGTGCCAGTAACGGTCCGGGGGACCCCCCGGACCAGCCCCAGCATTTT. This codes for CASNGPGDPPDQPQHF. This rearrangement joins TRBV19 to TRBJ1-5; TRBD1 might be the D (5 bases). The germline V gene has CDR1 LNHDA and CDR2 SQIVND (reference sequence). The CDR3 runs 16 residues. V lost 7 bases and J lost 7, with 23 bases in between.

This clone was seen only once. The chain has TRBV4-1 and TRBJ2-4; 8 bases match TRBD1. Germline CDR1 and CDR2: MGHRA and YSYEKL. CDR3 length equals 20 residues. Trimming cost V 1 base and J 0 bases; bases outside gene matches: 14. CDR3 in amino acids: CASSQVIPGQALLAKNIQYF. The CDR3 coding sequence is TGCGCCAGCAGCCAAGTAATACCGGGACAGGCATTACTAGCCAAAAACATTCAGTACTTC.

This clone was seen more than once but under ten times. The rearrangement links TRBV19 to TRBJ1-1, with 9 positions matching TRBD1. Trimming cost V 3 bases and J 1 base; bases outside gene matches: 6. From germline, CDR1 is LNHDA and CDR2 SQIVND (reference sequence). This CDR3 contains 16 residues. The CDR3 DNA reads TGTGCCAGTAGTATCTGGACAGGGGCCTCGAACACTGAAGCTTTCTTT. Protein sequence: CASSIWTGASNTEAFF.

The chain's CDR3 is CASMDSGYGYTF. The CDR3 DNA is TGTGCCAGCATGGACAGTGGATATGGCTACACCTTC. The chain employs TRBV6-5 and TRBJ1-2; a possible D gene is TRBD1 (6 bases). The ends were cut back, 7 bases at V and 5 bases at J, with 11 bases in the middle. This CDR3 has 12 residues. Per germline, CDR1 MNHEY and CDR2 SVGAGI.

This clone has a single count. The rearrangement joins TRBV15 to TRBJ1-4, with no clear D. The CDR3 runs to 13 residues. Per the germline V gene, CDR1 is LNHNV and CDR2 is YYDKDF (reference sequence). Trimming removed 3 bases from V and 4 bases from J, with 6 bases in between. The CDR3 DNA follows: TGTGCCACCAGCAGCGGGAATAATGAAAAACTGTTTTTT. Translated: CATSSGNNEKLFF. The entire variable domain, with the rest obtained from reference TRBV15 and TRBJ1-4, is as follows: DAMVIQNPRYQVTQFGKPVTLSCSQTLNHNVMYWYQQKSSQAPKLLFHYYDKDFNNEADTPDNFQSRRPNTSFCFLDIRSPGLGDTAMYLCATSSGNNEKLFFGSGTQLSVL.

The chain recombines TRBV25-1 with TRBJ1-2; 10 nucleotides align to TRBD1. The length of the CDR3 is 15 residues. V lost 4 bases and J lost 1; bases outside the gene matches: 3. Germline V gene data show CDR1 as MGHDK and CDR2 as SYGVNS. This chain's CDR3 is CASSGWTGGNYGYTF. DNA of the CDR3: TGTGCCAGCAGTGGGTGGACAGGGGGTAACTATGGCTACACCTTC.

The chain uses TRBV11-1 and TRBJ2-1; possible D gene TRBD2, 5 bases. There are 14 residues in the CDR3. The V gene's germline CDR1 is SGHAT and CDR2 FQDESV (reference sequence). The V end was cut by 8 bases, the J end by 4 bases, with 15 bases between. The CDR3 region is CASAPSPQYNEQFF. The CDR3 nucleotides read TGTGCCAGCGCTCCTAGCCCACAGTACAATGAGCAGTTCTTC.

The gene calls are TRBV5-4 and TRBJ2-7; 9 bases fit TRBD1. The CDR3 runs 16 residues. Trimming cost V 4 bases and J 6 bases; bases outside gene matches: 14. Per the germline V gene, CDR1 is SGHNT and CDR2 is YYREEE (reference sequence). For the CDR3, the DNA is TGTGCCAGCAGCAGCAGCCCGGGACAGGGAAATCTCGAGCAGTACTTC. It is translated as CASSSSPGQGNLEQYF.

The chain carries TRBV5-8 and TRBJ2-3, with no clear D. Germline V lookup: CDR1 SGHTS, CDR2 YDEGEE. V was trimmed by 4 bases and J by 5 bases, leaving 5 bases between them. The length of the CDR3 is 11 residues. The CDR3 nucleotides read TGTGCCAGCAGCCAAATAGATACGCAGTATTTT. This encodes CASSQIDTQYF.

This chain links TRBV7-2 with TRBJ1-5; TRBD1 matches at 9 bases. The CDR3 is 17 residues long. The germline V gene has CDR1 SGHTA and CDR2 FQGNSA. J was trimmed by 3 bases and V by 1 base; bases with no gene match: 7. The DNA for the CDR3 is TGTGCCAGCAGCTTAGTAGGTGGACAGGGGTTCAATCAGCCCCAGCATTTT. This encodes CASSLVGGQGFNQPQHF.

The V call is TRBV19, the J call TRBJ1-1; unclear D gene. Germline CDR1 reads LNHDA; CDR2 reads SQIVND (reference sequence). V dropped 0 bases and J dropped 8 bases, with 7 bases sitting between them. The CDR3 covers 12 residues. This CDR3 is CASSIERREAFF. CDR3 DNA sequence: TGTGCCAGTAGTATAGAGCGGCGAGAAGCTTTCTTT.

The chain carries TRBV7-9 and TRBJ2-1; 12 positions match TRBD1. Germline loops: CDR1 SEHNR, CDR2 FQNEAQ (reference sequence). The CDR3 sequence is 16 residues long. Trimming cost V 3 bases and J 9 bases; bases outside gene matches: 9. The CDR3 here is CASSFTRDRGLGEQFF. CDR3 DNA: TGTGCCAGCAGCTTCACCCGGGACAGGGGGCTCGGTGAGCAGTTCTTC.

The rearrangement links TRBV9 to TRBJ1-2, with D tentatively TRBD1 (6 bases). The CDR3 spans 17 residues. V was trimmed by 0 bases and J by 5 bases, leaving 20 bases between them. The germline CDR1 and CDR2 sequences are SGDLS and YYNGEE. This chain's CDR3 is CASSVGTGRRLLYGYTF. For the CDR3, the DNA is TGTGCCAGCAGCGTAGGTACAGGGAGAAGATTGTTATATGGCTACACCTTC.

V is TRBV7-2 and J is TRBJ2-3, with 10 bases lining up with TRBD2. The CDR3 sequence is 16 residues long. With V trimmed by 3 bases and J by 7 bases, 10 bases remained unmatched. Looked up from germline, CDR1 is SGHTA and CDR2 is FQGNSA. Here the CDR3 DNA reads TGTGCCAGCAGCTTTGGGACTAGCGTAACGGGATATACGCAGTATTTT. Its protein product is CASSFGTSVTGYTQYF.

The V call is TRBV5-5, the J call TRBJ2-7; perhaps TRBD1 as D (6 bases). Looked up from germline, CDR1 is SGHKS and CDR2 is YYEKEE (reference sequence). V was clipped by 0 bases and J by 3 bases, with 19 bases between them. The CDR3 is 17 amino acids. The CDR3 nucleotides are TGTGCCAGCAGCTTGGGCGGTGCGGCAGGGGATCTCTACGAGCAGTACTTC. This codes for CASSLGGAAGDLYEQYF. Drawing the rest from reference TRBV5-5 and TRBJ2-7, the complete variable domain is DAGVTQSPTHLIKTRGQQVTLRCSPISGHKSVSWYQQVLGQGPQFIFQYYEKEERGRGNFPDRFSARQFPNYSSELNVNALLLGDSALYLCASSLGGAAGDLYEQYFGPGTRLTVT.